This T cell receptor (beta chain) was sequenced for a study of shared clonotypes between healthy human individuals. General study results and limits: Non-shared clonotypes were found to have lower generation probabilities than the clonotypes that were shared by all four of the sorted-subset donors. Among a handful of donors, approximately 5.4% of naive CD4 clonotypes were found in common.

Comment on this clone: Antigen: not known.

The V gene lost 3 bases and the J gene lost 0 bases, with 12 bases spanning the gap. The germline CDR1 and CDR2 sequences are SGHRS and YFSETQ. The CDR3 runs to 15 residues. Each subset's genomic DNA was shared equally among a number of immunoSEQ plates. The authors loaded roughly 180 ng DNA, roughly 27,000 T cell genomes, into sorted-subset replicate PCRs. The table came from immunoSEQ multiplex PCR; TCRdb's copy has only in-frame clones and leaves some out. This repertoire shows 190,000 or so clones, about 93% found once; its top ten account for approximately 0.07%. This clonotype was obtained from a woman aged 25 to 39 in good health. The rearrangement uses TRBV5-1 and TRBJ1-2; unclear D gene. Sequencing was done on a sample of naive CD4+ T cells sorted from blood. As to subset: CD45RA+ positively selected. CDR3: CASSSGIPANYGYTF. CDR3 nucleotides: TGCGCCAGCAGCTCCGGGATCCCAGCTAACTATGGCTACACCTTC.